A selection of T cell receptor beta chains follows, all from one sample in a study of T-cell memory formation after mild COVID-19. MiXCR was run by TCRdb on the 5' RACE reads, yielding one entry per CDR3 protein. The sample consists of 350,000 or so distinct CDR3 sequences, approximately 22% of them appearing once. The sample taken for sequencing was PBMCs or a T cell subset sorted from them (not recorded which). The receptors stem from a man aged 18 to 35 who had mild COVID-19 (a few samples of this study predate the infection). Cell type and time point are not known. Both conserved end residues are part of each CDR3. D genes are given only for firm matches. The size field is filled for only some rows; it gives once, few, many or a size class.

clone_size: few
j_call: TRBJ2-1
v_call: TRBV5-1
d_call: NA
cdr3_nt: TGCGCCAGCAGCTTTGCGGCCTCCTACAATGAGCAGTTCTTC
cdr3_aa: CASSFAASYNEQFF

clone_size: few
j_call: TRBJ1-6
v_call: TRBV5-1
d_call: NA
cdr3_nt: TGCGCCAGCAGCTTGGTCTCTCCGGGAAATTCACCCCTCCACTTT
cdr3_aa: CASSLVSPGNSPLHF

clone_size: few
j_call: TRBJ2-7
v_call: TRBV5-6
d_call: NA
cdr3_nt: TGTGCCAGCACCGGCTCTATGAGGGCCACCTACGAGCAGTACTTC
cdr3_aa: CASTGSMRATYEQYF

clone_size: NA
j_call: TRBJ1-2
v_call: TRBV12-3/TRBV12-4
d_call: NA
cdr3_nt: TGTGCCAGCAGTTTGGTACAGGGAAATGGCTACACCTTC
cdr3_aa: CASSLVQGNGYTF

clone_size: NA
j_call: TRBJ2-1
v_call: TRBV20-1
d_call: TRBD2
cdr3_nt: TGCAGTGCCCCAAGCGCTAGCGGGGGGTATGAGCAGTTCTTC
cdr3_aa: CSAPSASGGYEQFF

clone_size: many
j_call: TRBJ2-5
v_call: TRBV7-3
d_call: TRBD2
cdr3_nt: TGTGCCAGCAGCCTCTCCGGGAGGGGGACCCAGTACTTC
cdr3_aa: CASSLSGRGTQYF

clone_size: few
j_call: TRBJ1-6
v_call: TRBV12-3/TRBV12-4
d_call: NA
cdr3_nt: TGTGCCAGCAGTGACTCCGGCACACCCCTCCACTTT
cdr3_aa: CASSDSGTPLHF

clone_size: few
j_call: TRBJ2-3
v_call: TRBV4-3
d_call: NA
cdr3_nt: TGCGCCAGCAGCCAAGGTGAAGGCTTTAGTACAGATACGCAGTATTTT
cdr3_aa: CASSQGEGFSTDTQYF

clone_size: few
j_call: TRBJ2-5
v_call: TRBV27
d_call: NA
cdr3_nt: TGTGCCAGCAGTTCCCCCGACCAAGAGACCCAGTACTTC
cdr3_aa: CASSSPDQETQYF

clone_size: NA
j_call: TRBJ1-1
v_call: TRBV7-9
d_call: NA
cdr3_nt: TGTGCCAGCAGCTTCTCGGGGCAGGGGACGGGAGGAAACACTGAAGCTTTCTTT
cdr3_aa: CASSFSGQGTGGNTEAFF

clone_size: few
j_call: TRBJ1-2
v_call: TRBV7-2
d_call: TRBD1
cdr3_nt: TGTGCCAGCAGCCAAGACAGGGGTTCCAACTATGGCTACACCTTC
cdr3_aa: CASSQDRGSNYGYTF

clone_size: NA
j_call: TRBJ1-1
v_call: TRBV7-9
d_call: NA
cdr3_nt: TGTGCCAGCAGTTCCAGGGGTGAAGCTTTCTTT
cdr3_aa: CASSSRGEAFF

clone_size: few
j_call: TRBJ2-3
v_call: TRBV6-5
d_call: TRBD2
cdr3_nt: TGTGCCAGCAGTATAGCGGGGGAGCAAGATACGCAGTATTTT
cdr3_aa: CASSIAGEQDTQYF

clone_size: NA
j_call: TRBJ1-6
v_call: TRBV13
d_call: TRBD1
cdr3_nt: TGTGCCAGCAGCCAACCAGGGGGGAAGAATTCACCCCTCCACTTT
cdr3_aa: CASSQPGGKNSPLHF

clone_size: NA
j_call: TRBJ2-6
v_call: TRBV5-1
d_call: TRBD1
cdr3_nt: TGCGCCAGCAGCACGACAGGGGATGCTGGGGCCAACGTCCTGACTTTC
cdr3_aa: CASSTTGDAGANVLTF

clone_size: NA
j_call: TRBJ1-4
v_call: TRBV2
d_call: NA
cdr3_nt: TGTGCCAGCAGTGGACAAGAAAAACTGTTTTTT
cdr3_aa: CASSGQEKLFF

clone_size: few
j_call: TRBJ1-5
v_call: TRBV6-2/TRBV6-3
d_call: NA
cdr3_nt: TGTGCCAGCAGCCGTGGGACAATGGGTCAGCCCCAGCATTTT
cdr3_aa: CASSRGTMGQPQHF